This T cell receptor (beta chain) is drawn from a study of T cells in localized non-small cell lung cancer. Study outcomes and limitations: Uninvolved nearby lung showed the greatest T cell clonality, exceeding that found in tumor. Appearing in adjacent lung were a median about 60 of the top 100 tumor clones. Sequence data derive from only one tumor region, so heterogeneity remains possible.

As regards this clone: Its target is not known.

The method was immunoSEQ multiplex PCR; TCRdb's version includes in-frame clones alone and lacks a portion of them. The sample consists of some 21,000 clones, approximately 91% of them appearing once. Sequenced material: peripheral blood, taken before any cancer treatment. The sequence derives from a man aged 35 to 69 with stage I lung adenocarcinoma.

The CDR3 region has the DNA TGTGCCAGCAGCGGCTCTAACTATGGCTACACCTTC. Translation: CASSGSNYGYTF. This chain joins TRBV25-1 and TRBJ1-2; D is unresolved. Looked up from germline, CDR1 is MGHDK and CDR2 is SYGVNS. Trimming shortened V by 6 bases and J by 0 bases, and 5 bases separated the two germline ends. The CDR3 runs 12 residues.